This T cell receptor beta chain was found in a study of blood T cell repertoires in COVID-19. Study information: The study drew acute and convalescent COVID-19 samples from the United States, Italy and Spain. The cDNA or gDNA used as material had been derived from T cells, B-cell-depleted T cells, or PBMCs.

Germline lookup yields CDR1 SGHTA and CDR2 FQGNSA. Trimming shortened V by 2 bases and J by 6 bases, and 11 bases separated the two germline ends. The CDR3 extends over 14 amino acids. Source study methods: Reference gene primer amplification gave estimated nucleated cell counts. Here immunoSEQ multiplex PCR was the method, and the copy in TCRdb shows in-frame clones only, minus some. V, J and clone size derive from that table, while D and trimming were established from the DNA sequence. In the table there are roughly 110,000 clones, over 70% of which are singletons. Sample: peripheral blood. The sequence derives from a woman in her 70s with acute or convalescent COVID-19. V gene TRBV7-2 combines with J gene TRBJ1-5, with D perhaps TRBD1 (5 bases). The CDR3, as DNA: TGTGCCAGCAGCTTACAGGGCCGCGGTCAGCCCCAGCATTTT. Translated, it gives CASSLQGRGQPQHF.